The TCR beta chain described here comes from a study of T cells in women clearing cervical HPV infection. The data were produced by immunoSEQ multiplex PCR, yet TCRdb's version contains in-frame clones alone and is incomplete. In total, the table holds 25,000 to 35,000 clones. V was clipped by 4 bases and J by 6 bases, with 13 bases between them. The germline V gene encodes CDR1 MGHRA and CDR2 YSYEKL. The CDR3 has 14 amino acids. As for this clone: Coverage ceases 3 residues before the CDR3 finishes, and the germline J gene fills in the end.

Sequencing input: blood buffy coat. The chain couples TRBV4-1 to TRBJ2-1; D perhaps matches TRBD1 (6 bases). The sequence came from a woman between 18 and 70 years old with a cervical HPV16 infection that either progressed to CIN3+ or cleared (not recorded which). Incomplete CDR3 DNA: TGCGCCAGCAGCCTCCTGGACAGTCCCAATGAG. Its protein is CASSLLDSPNE. The full CDR3 protein reads CASSLLDSPNEQFF.